The present T cell receptor beta chain was sequenced within a study of blood T cells in healthy people across ages. Germline V gives CDR1 MNHEY, CDR2 SMNVEV (reference sequence). There are 15 residues in the CDR3. Germline trimming cut 6 bases from V and 0 bases from J; bases unmatched to any gene: 6. Using a J-beta primer mix together with a sample-barcoded 5' primer, a second PCR was run for about 6 to 12 cycles. A single record per CDR3 protein comes from TCRdb applying MiXCR to the 5' RACE reads. The repertoire holds about 1.6 million distinct CDR3 sequences, about 35% seen once, with roughly 10% in the top ten.

This receptor was identified in a young woman in good health. The sample taken for sequencing was blood. The chain recombines TRBV27 with TRBJ2-7, with 9 bases that match TRBD2. The CDR3 DNA is TGTGCCAGCAGACTGACTAGCGGCGCCTCCTACGAGCAGTACTTC. Amino acids: CASRLTSGASYEQYF.